The subject of this entry is one T cell receptor beta chain. The data originate from a study of PD-L1 blockade in urothelial cancer. Study background: Patients commenced atezolizumab around 2014, and it was given at 1,200 mg intravenously every 3 weeks. About 85% of the 29 patients were men with bladder-origin urothelial cancer. Prior chemotherapy regimens per patient numbered 0 to 3. Researchers found blood samples held a median of 141,255 T cells.

Using immunoSEQ multiplex PCR, the repertoire was profiled, and TCRdb retains in-frame clones only, with some absent. This table holds tens of thousands of clones, 90% found once. Germline lookup yields CDR1 SEHNR and CDR2 FQNEAQ (reference sequence). Trimming took off 5 bases at V and 6 bases at J, with 20 bases between the two ends. The CDR3 spans 15 residues. Time point described: pretreatment peripheral blood. The V and J genes are TRBV7-9 and TRBJ2-7; D gene uncertain. This sample comprised PBMCs, obtained around atezolizumab (anti-PD-L1) treatment. This TCR came from a man in his 70s with urothelial cancer. CDR3 residues: CASSVDSIPSGEQYF. The CDR3, as DNA: TGTGCCAGCAGCGTAGACTCCATCCCGTCGGGCGAGCAGTACTTC.